Below, 7 T cell receptor beta chains from the same sample are listed, as sequenced in a study of blood T cell repertoires in COVID-19. Sequenced by immunoSEQ multiplex PCR; TCRdb stores in-frame clones only, minus some. The data contain some 150,000 clones, 75% to 85% of them seen just once; the ten biggest clones take up under 0.75%. The sequenced sample consisted of peripheral blood. The origin of the receptors is a man in his fifties or sixties with acute or convalescent COVID-19.

V gene TRBV28 combines with J gene TRBJ1-5; 7 bases align to TRBD1. This CDR3 has 14 residues. The V gene end was trimmed by 6 bases and the J gene end by 9 bases; junction bases not matched to a gene: 11. CDR1 and CDR2 (germline): MDHEN, SYDVKM. The CDR3 spells CASRNRGPGGPQHF. Here the CDR3 DNA reads TGTGCCAGCAGGAACAGGGGCCCCGGAGGGCCCCAGCATTTT.

V gene TRBV5-6 combines with J gene TRBJ1-2, with 8 positions matching TRBD1. The length of the CDR3 is 14 residues. Per the germline V gene, CDR1 is SGHDT and CDR2 is YYEEEE. With V trimmed by 2 bases and J by 5 bases, 5 bases remained unmatched. This CDR3 reads CASSFQGASYGYTF. CDR3 in DNA: TGTGCCAGCAGCTTTCAGGGGGCCTCTTATGGCTACACCTTC.

This sequence joins TRBV6-5 and TRBJ2-7; D call uncertain. V lost 3 bases to trimming and J lost 6 bases, with 6 bases between them. The CDR3 has 11 amino acids. The germline V gene encodes CDR1 MNHEY and CDR2 SVGAGI. This CDR3 is CASSYGREQYF. In DNA, the CDR3 is TGTGCCAGCAGTTATGGCCGCGAGCAGTACTTC.

This clone has only one observation. The chain carries TRBV7-2 and TRBJ1-3; TRBD1 might be the D (5 bases). The germline V and J ends were trimmed by 1 base and 4 bases, with 17 bases remaining between them. The CDR3 extends over 17 amino acids. The germline V gene encodes CDR1 SGHTA and CDR2 FQGNSA. The CDR3 reads CASSLGTQHGAGNTIYF. CDR3 DNA: TGTGCCAGCAGCTTAGGGACACAACACGGCGCCGGAAACACCATATATTTT.

V gene TRBV7-2 combines with J gene TRBJ2-1; weak D call: TRBD1 (6 bases). V was trimmed by 2 bases and J by 8 bases, leaving 16 bases between them. Germline CDR1 is SGHTA and CDR2 is FQGNSA. The CDR3 has 15 residues. CDR3 protein: CASSLNAGPGDEQFF. The CDR3 DNA reads as TGTGCCAGCAGCTTAAATGCGGGTCCAGGGGATGAGCAGTTCTTC. Supplemented by reference TRBV7-2 and TRBJ2-1, the full variable domain reads GAGVSQSPSNKVTEKGKDVELRCDPISGHTALYWYRQSLGQGLEFLIYFQGNSAPDKSGLPSDRFSAERTGGSVSTLTIQRTQQEDSAVYLCASSLNAGPGDEQFFGPGTRLTVL.

DNA of the CDR3: TGTGCCAGCAGCAAGCCTTCCCCGCCGGACACTGAAGCTTTCTTT. As protein: CASSKPSPPDTEAFF. The chain combines TRBV6-5 with TRBJ1-1; D unresolved. In germline, CDR1 is MNHEY, CDR2 SVGAGI. This CDR3 spans 15 amino acids. Trimming pared 6 bases from V and 3 bases from J, leaving 17 bases between.

The chain uses TRBV29-1 and TRBJ2-7; D may be TRBD2 (6 bases). CDR1 and CDR2 (germline): SQVTM, ANQGSEA. Trimming left V 4 bases short and J 2 bases short, with 6 bases between. The CDR3 is 11 residues long. CDR3 DNA: TGCAGCGTTGGGGAGGCCTACGAGCAGTACTTC. Encoded protein: CSVGEAYEQYF.